Below, one T cell receptor beta chain is given with its context. These data are taken from a study of blood T cell repertoires in COVID-19. Study-level information: Material from acute and convalescent COVID-19 was sourced from the United States, Italy and Spain.

TCRdb keeps only in-frame clones here, not all; method: immunoSEQ multiplex PCR. The sample includes 60,000 to 85,000 clones, roughly nine tenths of them seen just once. This TCR derives from a man in his fifties or sixties with active COVID-19. Specimen: peripheral blood.

The CDR3 DNA reads TGTGCCAGCAGCTTATGGGCTAGCGACACAGATACGCAGTATTTT. Residues: CASSLWASDTDTQYF. The chain employs TRBV7-9 and TRBJ2-3, with D perhaps matching TRBD2 (6 bases). This CDR3 region has 15 residues. V dropped 2 bases and J dropped 2 bases, with 11 bases sitting between them. CDR1 is SEHNR, CDR2 FQNEAQ, per germline (reference sequence). Full variable domain (rest looked up from reference TRBV7-9 and TRBJ2-3): DTGVSQNPRHKITKRGQNVTFRCDPISEHNRLYWYRQTLGQGPEFLTYFQNEAQLEKSRLLSDRFSAERPKGSFSTLEIQRTEQGDSAMYLCASSLWASDTDTQYFGPGTRLTVL.